This T cell receptor (beta chain) was sequenced for a study of T cell changes during pregnancy in multiple sclerosis. Sequencing was performed with immunoSEQ multiplex PCR; in TCRdb, only in-frame clones are kept and a portion is missing. The profile shows approximately 50,000 clones, about nine tenths of them singletons. The ends lost 4 bases at V and 9 bases at J; junction bases unmatched: 6. The CDR3 is 16 residues long. Germline CDR1 is SGHTA and CDR2 is FQGNSA. This chain links TRBV7-2 with TRBJ2-2; TRBD2 agrees at 15 bases. This specimen was peripheral blood, taken in the third trimester of pregnancy. The receptor was derived from a female donor in good health, enrolled as a control in a pregnancy study. This CDR3 is CASSSGLAGGRRELFF. In DNA, the CDR3 is TGTGCCAGCAGCTCCGGACTAGCGGGGGGGCGCCGGGAGCTGTTTTTT.